Described below is a single T cell receptor beta chain sequence and its context. This sample is part of a study of blood T cell repertoires in COVID-19. Study-wide background: The United States, Italy and Spain provided the acute and convalescent COVID-19 samples. T cells, B-cell-depleted T cells, or PBMCs provided the cDNA or gDNA that served as material.

Source study methods: Amplification from reference gene primers served as the basis for estimated nucleated cell counts. Only in-frame clones appear in the TCRdb table, and some are missing; sequencing was by immunoSEQ multiplex PCR. The D gene and trimming were derived from the DNA, and the V and J assignments and clone size from that table. The sample includes tens of thousands of clones, approximately 83% seen only once; the top ten take approximately 15%. V dropped 5 bases and J dropped 0; count of bases not matched to a gene: 4. Germline V lookup: CDR1 MDHEN, CDR2 SYDVKM. This CDR3 contains 14 residues.

The sequencing input was peripheral blood. The clonotype comes from a human donor in a cohort sampled during active COVID-19. This chain joins TRBV28 and TRBJ2-7, with 7 bases that match TRBD1. The CDR3 DNA reads as TGTGCCAGCAGTGGACAGGTGAGCTCCTACGAGCAGTACTTC. Residues: CASSGQVSSYEQYF.